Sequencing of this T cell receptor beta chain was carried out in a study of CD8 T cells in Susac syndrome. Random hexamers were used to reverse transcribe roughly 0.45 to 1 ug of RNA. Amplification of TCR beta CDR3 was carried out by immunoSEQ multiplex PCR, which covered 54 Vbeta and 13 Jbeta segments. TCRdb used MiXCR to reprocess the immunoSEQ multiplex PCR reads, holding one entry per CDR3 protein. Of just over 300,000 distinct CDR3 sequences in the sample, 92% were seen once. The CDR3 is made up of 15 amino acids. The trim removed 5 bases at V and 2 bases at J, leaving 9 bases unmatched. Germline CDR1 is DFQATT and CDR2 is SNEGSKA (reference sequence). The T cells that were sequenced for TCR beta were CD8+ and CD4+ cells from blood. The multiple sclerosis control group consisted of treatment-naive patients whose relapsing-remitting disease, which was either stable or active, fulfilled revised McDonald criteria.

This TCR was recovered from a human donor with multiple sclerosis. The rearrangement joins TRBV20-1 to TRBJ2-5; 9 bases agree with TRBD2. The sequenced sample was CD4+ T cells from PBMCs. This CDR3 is CSAHDSGSPQETQYF. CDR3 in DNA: TGCAGTGCTCATGATAGCGGGAGCCCTCAAGAGACCCAGTACTTC.